A selection of T cell receptor beta chains follows, all from one sample in a study of Ad26.COV2.S vaccination and SARS-CoV-2 variants. Sequenced by immunoSEQ multiplex PCR; TCRdb stores in-frame clones only, minus some. The top ten clones hold around 1.8% of a sample with about 400,000 clones, over 80% of them seen once. Sequencing used peripheral blood, obtained in a trial of Ad26.COV2.S vaccine versus placebo. These receptors originate from a person aged 18-65 years who received the Ad26.COV2.S COVID-19 vaccine or a placebo. CDR3s include the opening cysteine and the closing phenylalanine or tryptophan. D genes are given only for firm matches. The size field is filled for only some rows; it gives once, few, many or a size class.

v_gene	d_gene	j_gene	abundance	CDR3aa	CDR3nt
TRBV21-1	NA	TRBJ2-7	NA	CASSRPQRSTYVEQYF	TGTGCCAGCAGCAGACCACAGAGATCCACCTACGTTGAGCAGTACTTC
TRBV4-1	NA	TRBJ2-5	NA	CASSQGAVETQYF	TGCGCCAGCAGCCAGGGGGCGGTCGAGACCCAGTACTTC
TRBV11-2	NA	TRBJ1-1	NA	CASSLGKSTEAFF	TGTGCCAGCAGCTTGGGGAAGAGCACTGAAGCTTTCTTT
TRBV4-3	TRBD1	TRBJ2-7	NA	CASSQDLGQGYEQYF	TGCGCCAGCAGCCAAGATTTAGGACAGGGCTACGAGCAGTACTTC
TRBV19	NA	TRBJ1-1	NA	CASSIGGGTSNTEAFF	TGTGCCAGTAGTATAGGAGGGGGGACCTCGAACACTGAAGCTTTCTTT
TRBV7-6	NA	TRBJ2-3	NA	CASSLIGRVSTDTQYF	TGTGCCAGCAGCTTAATAGGGAGAGTGAGCACAGATACGCAGTATTTT
TRBV20-1	NA	TRBJ2-7	NA	CSADHSEQYF	TGCAGTGCTGACCACTCTGAGCAGTACTTC
TRBV10-3	TRBD1	TRBJ2-1	once	CAISLGGFSDEQFF	TGTGCCATCAGCCTAGGGGGCTTTTCAGATGAGCAGTTCTTC
TRBV27	NA	TRBJ1-4	NA	CASRQTGWNEKLFF	TGTGCCAGCAGGCAGACAGGTTGGAATGAAAAACTGTTTTTT
TRBV2	NA	TRBJ1-5	once	CASSEEGEGNQPQHF	TGTGCCAGCAGTGAAGAGGGGGAGGGCAATCAGCCCCAGCATTTT
TRBV14	TRBD1	TRBJ2-7	NA	CASSLFDRASYEQYF	TGTGCCAGCAGTCTGTTTGACAGGGCCTCCTACGAGCAGTACTTC
TRBV6-4	NA	TRBJ1-2	NA	CASSELRDGSRPDYGYTF	TGTGCCAGCAGTGAATTAAGGGACGGATCGAGGCCTGACTATGGCTACACCTTC
TRBV6-2/TRBV6-3	TRBD1	TRBJ1-2	NA	CASSGQGKVSLVANYGYTF	TGTGCCAGCAGCGGACAGGGGAAGGTGTCTCTAGTTGCTAACTATGGCTACACCTTC
TRBV25-1	NA	TRBJ1-2	few	CASSESQTSNYGYTF	TGTGCCAGCAGTGAATCGCAGACATCCAACTATGGCTACACCTTC
TRBV2	TRBD1	TRBJ2-2	NA	CASSGGQGVGELFF	TGTGCCAGCAGTGGCGGACAGGGGGTTGGGGAGCTGTTTTTT
TRBV4-3	NA	TRBJ2-7	NA	CASSQDLNTAYEQYF	TGCGCCAGCAGCCAAGATCTGAACACTGCCTACGAGCAGTACTTC
TRBV27	NA	TRBJ2-7	NA	CASSLTVGGYEQYF	TGTGCCAGCAGTTTAACGGTGGGCGGTTACGAGCAGTACTTC
TRBV28	NA	TRBJ1-1	NA	CASSSHKGGTEAFF	TGTGCCAGCAGTTCACATAAGGGAGGGACTGAAGCTTTCTTT
TRBV20-1	TRBD1	TRBJ1-4	NA	CSASIVRQGFNEKLFF	TGCAGTGCTAGTATAGTCCGACAGGGGTTCAATGAAAAACTGTTTTTT
TRBV5-6	NA	TRBJ1-2	once	CASTVGGGFYGYTF	TGTGCCAGCACCGTGGGAGGGGGTTTCTATGGCTACACCTTC
TRBV11-3	NA	TRBJ2-2	NA	CASSLELNTGELFF	TGTGCCAGCAGCTTAGAACTCAACACCGGGGAGCTGTTTTTT
TRBV6-2/TRBV6-3	TRBD2	TRBJ2-3	NA	CASSYSGTSGIAGVDTQYF	TGTGCCAGCAGTTACTCCGGGACTAGCGGGATCGCGGGAGTAGATACGCAGTATTTT
TRBV4-2	TRBD2	TRBJ2-7	NA	CASSQGLGEGYNLAYEQYF	TGTGCCAGCAGCCAAGGCCTCGGGGAGGGTTACAACCTTGCCTACGAGCAGTACTTC
TRBV10-3	NA	TRBJ2-3	NA	CAISGQITDTQYF	TGTGCCATCAGTGGTCAGATTACAGATACGCAGTATTTT
TRBV11-2	NA	TRBJ2-1	NA	CASSFDRGAWGEQFF	TGTGCCAGCAGCTTCGACCGGGGGGCCTGGGGTGAGCAGTTCTTC
TRBV10-2	NA	TRBJ2-7	NA	CASSSAYEQYF	TGCGCCAGCAGTTCGGCCTACGAGCAGTACTTC
TRBV10-1	NA	TRBJ2-7	NA	CASSDSLGSSYEQYF	TGCGCCAGCAGTGATTCCCTTGGCAGTTCCTACGAGCAGTACTTC
TRBV4-1	NA	TRBJ2-7	NA	CASSQDLQTSYEQYF	TGCGCCAGCAGCCAAGATTTACAGACCTCCTACGAGCAGTACTTC
TRBV6-1	NA	TRBJ1-2	NA	CASSERTVGGDNYGYTF	TGTGCCAGCAGTGAACGTACAGTCGGGGGCGATAACTATGGCTACACCTTC
TRBV19	NA	TRBJ2-2	NA	CASSIDGGVGTGELFF	TGTGCCAGTAGTATAGATGGTGGGGTTGGCACCGGGGAGCTGTTTTTT
TRBV11-2	NA	TRBJ1-4	once	CASSLVGQGPNEKLFF	TGTGCCAGCAGCTTAGTCGGTCAGGGACCGAATGAAAAACTGTTTTTT
TRBV5-6	NA	TRBJ2-5	NA	CASSDPQTGPLETQYF	TGTGCCAGCAGCGATCCACAGACAGGTCCACTCGAGACCCAGTACTTC
TRBV10-1	NA	TRBJ1-2	NA	CASSESRTGLGGYTF	TGCGCCAGCAGTGAGTCGAGGACTGGGCTGGGAGGCTACACCTTC
TRBV2	NA	TRBJ1-3	NA	CASTLGGSGNTIYF	TGTGCCAGCACCCTGGGGGGCTCTGGAAACACCATATATTTT
TRBV7-7	NA	TRBJ2-3	NA	CASSIGGGHTDTQYF	TGTGCCAGCAGTATAGGGGGGGGTCACACAGATACGCAGTATTTT
TRBV2	NA	TRBJ1-2	NA	CASSRGGGYTF	TGTGCCAGCAGTCGGGGGGGTGGCTACACCTTC
TRBV27	NA	TRBJ2-6	NA	CASGAWTDISGANVLTF	TGTGCCAGCGGGGCTTGGACAGACATCTCTGGGGCCAACGTCCTGACTTTC
TRBV20-1	NA	TRBJ2-5	NA	CSASEETQYF	TGCAGTGCTAGTGAAGAGACCCAGTACTTC
TRBV7-6	TRBD1	TRBJ1-1	NA	CASSGPGQDAEAFF	TGTGCCAGCAGCGGACCGGGACAGGATGCTGAAGCTTTCTTT
TRBV27	TRBD1	TRBJ2-3	NA	CASSSLGTGGTDTQYF	TGTGCCAGCAGTAGTCTAGGGACAGGGGGCACAGATACGCAGTATTTT
TRBV29-1	NA	TRBJ1-3	NA	CSVVLGEGTIYF	TGCAGCGTTGTGTTAGGGGAGGGGACCATATATTTT
TRBV3-1/TRBV3-2	NA	TRBJ1-6	NA	CASSSRIVGYNSPLHF	TGTGCCAGCAGCTCCAGGATCGTGGGCTATAATTCACCCCTCCACTTT
TRBV25-1	NA	TRBJ2-1	NA	CASSGGRDINTYNEQFF	TGTGCCAGCAGTGGAGGAAGAGACATCAATACTTACAATGAGCAGTTCTTC
TRBV10-3	NA	TRBJ2-2	NA	CATGGLTNTGELFF	TGTGCCACCGGGGGACTTACGAACACCGGGGAGCTGTTTTTT
TRBV19	NA	TRBJ1-2	once	CASNQGSYGYTF	TGTGCCAGTAATCAGGGCTCCTATGGCTACACCTTC
TRBV5-1	NA	TRBJ1-3	NA	CASSLDVLSGNTIYF	TGCGCCAGCAGCTTGGACGTACTCTCTGGAAACACCATATATTTT
TRBV7-8	NA	TRBJ2-6	NA	CASSLGGANVLTF	TGTGCCAGCAGCTTAGGAGGGGCCAACGTCCTGACTTTC
TRBV7-2	NA	TRBJ2-7	NA	CASSYQGIPYEQYF	TGTGCCAGCAGCTACCAGGGTATCCCCTACGAGCAGTACTTC
TRBV20-1	NA	TRBJ2-1	NA	CSASLGYNYNEQFF	TGCAGTGCTAGTCTGGGTTATAACTACAATGAGCAGTTCTTC
TRBV10-1	TRBD1	TRBJ2-7	NA	CASSAGTGTYEQYF	TGCGCCAGCAGCGCTGGGACAGGGACCTACGAGCAGTACTTC
TRBV19	TRBD1	TRBJ2-7	once	CASSIGTGGSYEQYF	TGTGCCAGTAGTATTGGCACAGGGGGCTCCTACGAGCAGTACTTC
TRBV14	TRBD1	TRBJ1-6	NA	CASSQDLGQGLSPLHF	TGTGCCAGCAGCCAAGATCTAGGACAGGGATTGTCACCCCTCCACTTT
TRBV6-7	TRBD2	TRBJ2-2	NA	CASKKRTSGGASFISGELFF	TGTGCCAGCAAAAAACGGACTAGCGGGGGGGCCTCATTTATCTCCGGGGAGCTGTTTTTT
TRBV2	NA	TRBJ1-1	few	CATLEGRRAFF	TGTGCCACCCTAGAGGGGCGACGGGCTTTCTTT